One and the same sample provided the 3 T cell receptor beta chains below, sequenced in a study of T-cell reconstitution after alpha-beta-depleted transplantation in children. This sample's TCRbeta library carried unique molecular identifier barcodes. One entry per CDR3 protein results from TCRdb running MiXCR on the PCR reads. This sample has about 200,000 distinct CDR3 sequences, with approximately 8% found just once. The sample in question was PBMCs, mostly from graft donor cells, obtained 360 days after TCRalphabeta/CD19-depleted stem cell transplant. These receptors all stem from a male patient between 2 and 15 years old who had a stem cell transplant for acute myeloid leukemia, so the T cells may come from the graft donor.

This clonotype was counted a few times. V and J are TRBV12-3 or TRBV12-4 and TRBJ2-1, with 9 bases identical to TRBD2. J gave up 5 bases and V 7 bases, and 12 bases lay outside the gene matches. This CDR3 has 16 residues. CDR3 residues: CASTSRREGPHNEQFF. DNA for the CDR3: TGTGCCAGCACCTCCCGGCGGGAGGGCCCCCACAATGAGCAGTTCTTC.

The chain employs TRBV20-1 and TRBJ2-5; 8 bases match TRBD1. The CDR3 covers 18 residues. V lost 6 bases and J lost 0; bases outside the gene matches: 18. CDR1 and CDR2 from the germline V gene are DFQATT and SNEGSKA (reference sequence). CDR3 loop: CSALDRGPTTLYQETQYF. As DNA, the CDR3 is TGCAGTGCCCTTGACAGGGGCCCCACTACCCTGTACCAAGAGACCCAGTACTTC.

V usage is TRBV7-2 and J usage is TRBJ1-2; 8 bases fit TRBD1. Germline assignment: CDR1 SGHTA and CDR2 FQGNSA. The CDR3 consists of 14 residues. J was trimmed by 8 bases and V by 6 bases; bases with no gene match: 11. CDR3 amino acids: CASRLEDRAGGYTF. CDR3 nucleotides: TGTGCCAGCAGGCTAGAGGACAGGGCGGGCGGCTACACCTTC.